This T cell receptor beta chain was sequenced for a study of blood T cell repertoires in COVID-19. The wider study: The United States, Italy and Spain supplied acute and convalescent COVID-19 samples. Sources were T cells, B-cell-depleted T cells, or PBMCs; the material itself was cDNA or gDNA.

As processed by the authors: Amplifying reference gene primers gave estimates of nucleated cell counts. TCRdb's copy holds only in-frame clones and misses some; the assay was immunoSEQ multiplex PCR. For V, J and clone size, that table is used; D and trimming come from the DNA. Here the sample spans fewer than 120,000 clones, 65% to 80% being singletons. This clone was seen a few times. The CDR3 has 13 amino acids. The germline V gene encodes CDR1 LNHDA and CDR2 SQIVND (reference sequence). Trimming stripped 4 bases from V and 7 bases from J, with 13 bases between. The TCR was taken from a woman aged 55-69 years with acute or convalescent COVID-19. The chain employs TRBV19 and TRBJ1-2; TRBD1 might be the D (6 bases). Sequencing input: peripheral blood. CDR3 DNA sequence: TGTGCCAGTAGTACAGGACAGTTAACTGGCTACACCTTC. Its translation is CASSTGQLTGYTF. The variable domain in full, with the rest retrieved from reference TRBV19 and TRBJ1-2, is DGGITQSPKYLFRKEGQNVTLSCEQNLNHDAMYWYRQDPGQGLRLIYYSQIVNDFQKGDIAEGYSVSREKKESFPLTVTSAQKNPTAFYLCASSTGQLTGYTFGSGTRLTVV.